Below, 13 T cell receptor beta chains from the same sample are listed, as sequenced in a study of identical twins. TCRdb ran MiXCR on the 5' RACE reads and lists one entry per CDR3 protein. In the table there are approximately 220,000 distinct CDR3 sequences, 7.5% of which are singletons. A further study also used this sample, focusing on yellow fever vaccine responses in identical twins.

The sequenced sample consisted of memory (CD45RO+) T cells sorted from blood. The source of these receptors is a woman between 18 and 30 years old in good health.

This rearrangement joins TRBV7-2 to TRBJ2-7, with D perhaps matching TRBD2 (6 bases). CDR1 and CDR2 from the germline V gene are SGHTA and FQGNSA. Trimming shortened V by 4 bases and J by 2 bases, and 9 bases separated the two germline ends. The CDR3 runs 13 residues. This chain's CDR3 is CASSWGETYEQYF. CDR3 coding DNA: TGTGCCAGCAGCTGGGGGGAAACCTACGAGCAGTACTTC.

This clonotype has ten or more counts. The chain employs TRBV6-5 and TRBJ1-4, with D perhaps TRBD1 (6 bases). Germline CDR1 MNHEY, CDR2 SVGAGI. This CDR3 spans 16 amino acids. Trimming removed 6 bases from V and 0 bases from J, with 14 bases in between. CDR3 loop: CASSLQGGTTNEKLFF. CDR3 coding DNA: TGTGCCAGCAGCCTACAGGGAGGGACAACTAATGAAAAACTGTTTTTT.

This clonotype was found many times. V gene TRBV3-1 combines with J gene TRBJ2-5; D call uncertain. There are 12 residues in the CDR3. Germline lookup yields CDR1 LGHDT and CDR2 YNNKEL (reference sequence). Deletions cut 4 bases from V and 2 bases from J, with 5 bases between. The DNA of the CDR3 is TGTGCCAGCAGCCGGTTACAAGAGACCCAGTACTTC. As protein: CASSRLQETQYF.

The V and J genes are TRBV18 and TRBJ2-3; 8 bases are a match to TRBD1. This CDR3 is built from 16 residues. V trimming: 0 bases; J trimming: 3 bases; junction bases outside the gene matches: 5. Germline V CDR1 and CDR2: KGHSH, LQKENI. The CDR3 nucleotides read TGTGCCAGCTCACCACCGGTAACAGGGGGTACAGATACGCAGTATTTT. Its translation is CASSPPVTGGTDTQYF.

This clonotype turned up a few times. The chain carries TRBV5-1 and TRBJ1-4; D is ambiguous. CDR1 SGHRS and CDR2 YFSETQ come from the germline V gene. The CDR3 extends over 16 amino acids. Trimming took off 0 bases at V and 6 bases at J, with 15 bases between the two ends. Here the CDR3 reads CASSLAPRARDEKLFF. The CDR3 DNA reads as TGCGCCAGCAGCTTGGCCCCGAGGGCGCGGGATGAAAAACTGTTTTTT.

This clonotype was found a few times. CDR3 bases: TGTGCCAGCAGCTTTGAGGTAGCAGGTGAAGGCGCTTTCTTT. Encoded protein: CASSFEVAGEGAFF. This chain uses TRBV7-9 with TRBJ1-1; D not resolved. This CDR3 is built from 14 residues. V gave up 3 bases and J gave up 11 bases, with 19 bases separating them. Looked up from germline, CDR1 is SEHNR and CDR2 is FQNEAQ (reference sequence).

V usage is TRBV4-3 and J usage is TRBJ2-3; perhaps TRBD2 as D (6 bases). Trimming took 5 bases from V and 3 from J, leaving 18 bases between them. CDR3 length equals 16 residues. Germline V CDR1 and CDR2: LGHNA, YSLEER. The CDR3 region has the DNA TGCGCCAGCAGCGAGGCGGGGACCTCTCTTACAGATACGCAGTATTTT. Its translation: CASSEAGTSLTDTQYF.

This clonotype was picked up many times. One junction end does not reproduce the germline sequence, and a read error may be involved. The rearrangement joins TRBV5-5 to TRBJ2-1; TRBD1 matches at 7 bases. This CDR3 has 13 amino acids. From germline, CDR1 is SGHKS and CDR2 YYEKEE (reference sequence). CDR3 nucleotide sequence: TGTGCCAGCGGCTTGACAGGGATACCCCAGCAGTTCTTC. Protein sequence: CASGLTGIPQQFF.

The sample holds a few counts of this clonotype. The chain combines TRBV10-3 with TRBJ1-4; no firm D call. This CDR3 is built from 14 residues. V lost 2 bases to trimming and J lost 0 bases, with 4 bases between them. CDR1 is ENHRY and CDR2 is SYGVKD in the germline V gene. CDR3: CAISETATNEKLFF. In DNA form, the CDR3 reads TGTGCCATCAGTGAGACAGCAACTAATGAAAAACTGTTTTTT.

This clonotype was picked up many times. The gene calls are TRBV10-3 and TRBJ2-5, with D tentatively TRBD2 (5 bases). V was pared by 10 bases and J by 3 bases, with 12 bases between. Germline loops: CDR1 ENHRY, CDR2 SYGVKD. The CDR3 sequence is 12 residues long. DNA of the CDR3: TGTGCCACCGCGACGGGGAAAGAGACCCAGTACTTC. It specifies CATATGKETQYF.

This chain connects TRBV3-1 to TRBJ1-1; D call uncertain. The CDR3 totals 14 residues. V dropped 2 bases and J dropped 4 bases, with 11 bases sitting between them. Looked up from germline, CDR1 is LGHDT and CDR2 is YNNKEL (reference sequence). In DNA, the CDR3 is TGTGCCAGCAGCCAATCCAGCTTTACCACTGAAGCTTTCTTT. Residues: CASSQSSFTTEAFF.

The CDR3 is CAITEDSNQPQHF. The CDR3 DNA sequence: TGTGCCATCACAGAAGATAGCAATCAGCCCCAGCATTTT. The rearrangement links TRBV10-3 to TRBJ1-5; no definite D call. Germline V gene sequence: CDR1 ENHRY, CDR2 SYGVKD. Trimming cost V 7 bases and J 0 bases, with 7 bases left between them. The CDR3 consists of 13 residues.

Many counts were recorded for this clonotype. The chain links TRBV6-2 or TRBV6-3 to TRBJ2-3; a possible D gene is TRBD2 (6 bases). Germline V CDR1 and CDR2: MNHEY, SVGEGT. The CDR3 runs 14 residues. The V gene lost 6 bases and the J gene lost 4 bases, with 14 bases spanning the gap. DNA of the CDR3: TGTGCCAGCAGCCTGGGCCTAGCGTCAGATACGCAGTATTTT. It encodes CASSLGLASDTQYF.